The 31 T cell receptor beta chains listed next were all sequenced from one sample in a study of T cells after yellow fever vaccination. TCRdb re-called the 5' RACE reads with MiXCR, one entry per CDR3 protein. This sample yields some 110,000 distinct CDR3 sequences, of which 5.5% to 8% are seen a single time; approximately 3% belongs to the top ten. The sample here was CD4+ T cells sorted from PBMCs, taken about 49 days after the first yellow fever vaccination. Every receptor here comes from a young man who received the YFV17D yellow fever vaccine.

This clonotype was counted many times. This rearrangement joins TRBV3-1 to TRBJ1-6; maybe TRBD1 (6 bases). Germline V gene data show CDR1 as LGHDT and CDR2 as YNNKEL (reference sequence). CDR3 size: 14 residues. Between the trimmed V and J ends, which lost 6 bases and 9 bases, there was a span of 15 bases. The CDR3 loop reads CASSHPGVSSPLHF. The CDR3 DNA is TGTGCCAGCAGTCACCCAGGGGTTTCTTCACCCCTCCACTTT.

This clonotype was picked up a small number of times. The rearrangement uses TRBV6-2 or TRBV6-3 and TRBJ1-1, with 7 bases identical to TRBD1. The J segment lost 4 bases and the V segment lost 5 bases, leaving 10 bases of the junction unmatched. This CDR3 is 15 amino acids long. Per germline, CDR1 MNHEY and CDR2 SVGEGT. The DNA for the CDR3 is TGTGCCAGCAGTGACCTTGAGGGGGCGACCACTGAAGCTTTCTTT. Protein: CASSDLEGATTEAFF.

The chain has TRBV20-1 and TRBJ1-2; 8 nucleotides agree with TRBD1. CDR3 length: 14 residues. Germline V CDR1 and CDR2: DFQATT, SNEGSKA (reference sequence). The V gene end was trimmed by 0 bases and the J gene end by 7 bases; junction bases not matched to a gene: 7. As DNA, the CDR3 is TGCAGTGCTAGAGAAGCAGGGGGCTTGAGTGGCTACACCTTC. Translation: CSAREAGGLSGYTF.

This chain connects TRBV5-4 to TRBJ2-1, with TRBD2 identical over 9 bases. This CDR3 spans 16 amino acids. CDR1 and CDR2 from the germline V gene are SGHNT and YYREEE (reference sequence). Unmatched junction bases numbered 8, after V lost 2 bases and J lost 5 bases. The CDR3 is CASSLRGRGGDNEQFF. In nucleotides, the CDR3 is TGTGCCAGCAGCTTACGCGGGAGGGGGGGAGACAATGAGCAGTTCTTC. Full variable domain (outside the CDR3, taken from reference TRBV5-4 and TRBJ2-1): ETGVTQSPTHLIKTRGQQVTLRCSSQSGHNTVSWYQQALGQGPQFIFQYYREEENGRGNFPPRFSGLQFPNYSSELNVNALELDDSALYLCASSLRGRGGDNEQFFGPGTRLTVL.

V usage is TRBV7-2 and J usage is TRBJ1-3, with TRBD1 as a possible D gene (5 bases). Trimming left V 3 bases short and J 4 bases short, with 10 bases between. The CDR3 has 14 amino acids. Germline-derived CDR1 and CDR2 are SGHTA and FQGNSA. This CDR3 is CASSFTGRGNTIYF. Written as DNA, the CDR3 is TGTGCCAGCAGCTTTACAGGAAGGGGAAACACCATATATTTT.

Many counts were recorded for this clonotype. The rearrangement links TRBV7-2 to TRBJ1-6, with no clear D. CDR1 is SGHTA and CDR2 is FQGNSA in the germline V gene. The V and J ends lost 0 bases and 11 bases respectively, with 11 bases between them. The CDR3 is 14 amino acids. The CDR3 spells CASSLALAGPPLHF. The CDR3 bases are TGTGCCAGCAGCTTAGCGCTAGCTGGACCACCCCTCCACTTT.

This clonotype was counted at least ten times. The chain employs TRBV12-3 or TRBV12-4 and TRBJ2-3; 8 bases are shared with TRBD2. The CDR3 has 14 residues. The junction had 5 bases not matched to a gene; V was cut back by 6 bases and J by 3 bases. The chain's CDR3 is CASRPGGRTDTQYF. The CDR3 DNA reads TGTGCCAGCAGGCCGGGGGGGAGGACAGATACGCAGTATTTT.

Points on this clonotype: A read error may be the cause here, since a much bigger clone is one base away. CDR3 loop: CASGPQQFSDTQYF. The DNA for the CDR3 is TGTGCCAGCGGCCCGCAACAATTTTCAGATACGCAGTATTTT. This chain links TRBV7-2 with TRBJ2-3, with D unclear. The CDR3 sequence is 14 residues long. Germline V lookup: CDR1 SGHTA, CDR2 FQGNSA. V was trimmed by 8 bases and J by 4 bases, leaving 16 bases between them.

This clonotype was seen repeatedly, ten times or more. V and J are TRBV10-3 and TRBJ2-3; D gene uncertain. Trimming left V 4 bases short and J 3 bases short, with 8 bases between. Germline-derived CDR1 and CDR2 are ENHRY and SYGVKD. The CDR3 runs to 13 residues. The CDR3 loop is CAISGLGTDTQYF. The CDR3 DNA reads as TGTGCCATCAGTGGGCTGGGTACAGATACGCAGTATTTT.

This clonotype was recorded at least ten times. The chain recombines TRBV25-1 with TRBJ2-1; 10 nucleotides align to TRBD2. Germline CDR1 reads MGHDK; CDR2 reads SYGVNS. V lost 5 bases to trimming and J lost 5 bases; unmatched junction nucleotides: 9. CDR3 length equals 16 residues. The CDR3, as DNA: TGTGCCAGCAGTCCCGTAGTAGCGGGGGGACACAATGAGCAGTTCTTC. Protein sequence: CASSPVVAGGHNEQFF.

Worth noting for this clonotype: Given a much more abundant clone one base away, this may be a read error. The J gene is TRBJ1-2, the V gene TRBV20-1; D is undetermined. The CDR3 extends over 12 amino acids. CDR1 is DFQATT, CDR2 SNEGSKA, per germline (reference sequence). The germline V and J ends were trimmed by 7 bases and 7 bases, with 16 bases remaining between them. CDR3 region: CSDRVPPTGYTF. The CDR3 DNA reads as TGCAGTGATAGGGTCCCTCCCACTGGCTACACCTTC.

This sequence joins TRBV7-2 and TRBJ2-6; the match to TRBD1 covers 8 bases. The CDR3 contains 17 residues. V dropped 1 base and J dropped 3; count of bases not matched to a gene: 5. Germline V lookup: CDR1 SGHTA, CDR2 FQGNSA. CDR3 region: CASSLVAGGGGANVLTF. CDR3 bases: TGTGCCAGCAGCTTAGTTGCAGGGGGCGGTGGGGCCAACGTCCTGACTTTC. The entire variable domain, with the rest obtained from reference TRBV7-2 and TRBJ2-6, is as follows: GAGVSQSPSNKVTEKGKDVELRCDPISGHTALYWYRQSLGQGLEFLIYFQGNSAPDKSGLPSDRFSAERTGGSVSTLTIQRTQQEDSAVYLCASSLVAGGGGANVLTFGAGSRLTVL.

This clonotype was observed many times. DNA for the CDR3: TGTGCCATCAGTGGCCCTAGGAACACCGGGGAGCTGTTTTTT. Protein product: CAISGPRNTGELFF. The V and J genes are TRBV10-3 and TRBJ2-2, with D unclear. The CDR3 runs to 14 residues. Germline V gives CDR1 ENHRY, CDR2 SYGVKD. V dropped 4 bases and J dropped 1 base, with 7 bases sitting between them.

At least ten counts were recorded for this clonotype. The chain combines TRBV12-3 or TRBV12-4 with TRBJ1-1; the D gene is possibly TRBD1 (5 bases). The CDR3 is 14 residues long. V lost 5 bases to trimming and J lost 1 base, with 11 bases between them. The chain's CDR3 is CASSLIGGNTEAFF. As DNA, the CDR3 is TGTGCCAGCAGTCTAATCGGGGGGAACACTGAAGCTTTCTTT.

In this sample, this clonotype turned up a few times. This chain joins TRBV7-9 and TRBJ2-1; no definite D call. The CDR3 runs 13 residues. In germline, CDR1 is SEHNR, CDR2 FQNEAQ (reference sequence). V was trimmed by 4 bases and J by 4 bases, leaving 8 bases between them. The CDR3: CASSSRQYNEQFF. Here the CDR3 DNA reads TGTGCCAGCAGCTCCCGCCAATACAATGAGCAGTTCTTC.

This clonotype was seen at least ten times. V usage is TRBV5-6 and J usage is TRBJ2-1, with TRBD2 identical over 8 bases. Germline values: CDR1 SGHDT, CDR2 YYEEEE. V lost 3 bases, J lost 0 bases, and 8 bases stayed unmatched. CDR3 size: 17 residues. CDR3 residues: CASSSTDGRGSYNEQFF. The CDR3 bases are TGTGCCAGCAGCTCGACGGACGGGAGGGGCTCCTACAATGAGCAGTTCTTC.

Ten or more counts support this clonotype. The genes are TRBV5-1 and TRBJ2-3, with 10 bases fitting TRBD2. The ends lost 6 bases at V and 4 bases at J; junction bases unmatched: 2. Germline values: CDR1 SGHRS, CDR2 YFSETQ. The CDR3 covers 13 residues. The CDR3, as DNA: TGCGCCAGCAACAGCGGGGGGGCAGATACGCAGTATTTT. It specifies CASNSGGADTQYF.

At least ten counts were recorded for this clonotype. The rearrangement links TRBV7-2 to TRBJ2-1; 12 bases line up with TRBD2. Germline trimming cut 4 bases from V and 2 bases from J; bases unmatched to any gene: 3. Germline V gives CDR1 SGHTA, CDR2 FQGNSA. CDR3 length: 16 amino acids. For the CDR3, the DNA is TGTGCCAGCAGCTCAAGGACTAGCGGGACCTACAATGAGCAGTTCTTC. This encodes CASSSRTSGTYNEQFF.

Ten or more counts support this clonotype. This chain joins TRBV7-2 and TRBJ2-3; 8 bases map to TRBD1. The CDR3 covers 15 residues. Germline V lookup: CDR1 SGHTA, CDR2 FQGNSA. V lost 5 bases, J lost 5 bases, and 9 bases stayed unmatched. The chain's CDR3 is CASSKGQGRRDTQYF. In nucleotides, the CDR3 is TGTGCCAGCAGCAAAGGACAGGGAAGACGAGATACGCAGTATTTT.

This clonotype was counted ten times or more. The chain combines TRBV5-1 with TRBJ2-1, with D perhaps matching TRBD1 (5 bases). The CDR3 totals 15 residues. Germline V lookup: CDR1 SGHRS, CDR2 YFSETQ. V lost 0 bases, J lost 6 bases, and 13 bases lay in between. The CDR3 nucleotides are TGCGCCAGCAGCTTGGTTCCGGACACCTCCAATGAGCAGTTCTTC. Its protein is CASSLVPDTSNEQFF.

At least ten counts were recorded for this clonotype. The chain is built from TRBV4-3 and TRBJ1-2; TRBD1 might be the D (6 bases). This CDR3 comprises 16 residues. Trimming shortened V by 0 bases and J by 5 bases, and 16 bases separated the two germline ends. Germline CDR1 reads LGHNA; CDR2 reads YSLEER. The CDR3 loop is CASSQEAGGLGYGYTF. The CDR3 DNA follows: TGCGCCAGCAGCCAAGAGGCCGGGGGGCTGGGGTATGGCTACACCTTC.

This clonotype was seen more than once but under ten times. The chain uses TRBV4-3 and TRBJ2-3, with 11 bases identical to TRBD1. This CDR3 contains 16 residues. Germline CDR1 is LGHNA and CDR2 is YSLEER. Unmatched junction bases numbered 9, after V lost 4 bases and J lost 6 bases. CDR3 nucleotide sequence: TGCGCCAGCAGCCCATCCGGGACAGGGGGGGGGGATACGCAGTATTTT. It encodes CASSPSGTGGGDTQYF.

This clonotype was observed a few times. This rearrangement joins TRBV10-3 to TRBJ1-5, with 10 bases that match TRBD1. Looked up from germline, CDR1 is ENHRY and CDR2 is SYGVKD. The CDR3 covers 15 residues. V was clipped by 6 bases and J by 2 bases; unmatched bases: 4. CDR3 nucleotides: TGTGCCATCAGGCAAGGGACAGGGGGCAATCAGCCCCAGCATTTT. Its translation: CAIRQGTGGNQPQHF.

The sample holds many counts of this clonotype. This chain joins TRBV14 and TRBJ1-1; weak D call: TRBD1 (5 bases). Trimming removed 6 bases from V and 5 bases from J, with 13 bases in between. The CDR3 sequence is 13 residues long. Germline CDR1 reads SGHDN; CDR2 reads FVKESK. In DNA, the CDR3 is TGTGCCAGCAGAGGGATCGGGGCGACTGAAGCTTTCTTT. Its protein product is CASRGIGATEAFF.

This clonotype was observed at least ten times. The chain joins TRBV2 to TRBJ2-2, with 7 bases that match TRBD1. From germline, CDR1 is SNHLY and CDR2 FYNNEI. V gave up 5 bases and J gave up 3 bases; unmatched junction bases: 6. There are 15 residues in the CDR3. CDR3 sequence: CASSNRGKDTGELFF. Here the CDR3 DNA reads TGTGCCAGCAGTAACAGGGGAAAGGACACCGGGGAGCTGTTTTTT.

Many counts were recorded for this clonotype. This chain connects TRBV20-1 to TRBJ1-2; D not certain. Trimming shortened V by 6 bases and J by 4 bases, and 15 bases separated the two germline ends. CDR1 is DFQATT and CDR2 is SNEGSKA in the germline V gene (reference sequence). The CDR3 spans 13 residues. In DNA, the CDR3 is TGCAGTGCCAACCCGACATACCTCTATGGCTACACCTTC. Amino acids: CSANPTYLYGYTF.

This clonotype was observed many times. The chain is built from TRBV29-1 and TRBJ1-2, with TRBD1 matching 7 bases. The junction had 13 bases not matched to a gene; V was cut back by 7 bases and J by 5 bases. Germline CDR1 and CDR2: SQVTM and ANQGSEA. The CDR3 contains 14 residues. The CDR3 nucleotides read TGCAGCGCAGCAGAAGAAGGGGGCGGGTATGGCTACACCTTC. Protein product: CSAAEEGGGYGYTF. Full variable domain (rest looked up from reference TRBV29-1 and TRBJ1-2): SAVISQKPSRDICQRGTSLTIQCQVDSQVTMMFWYRQQPGQSLTLIATANQGSEATYESGFVIDKFPISRPNLTFSTLTVSNMSPEDSSIYLCSAAEEGGGYGYTFGSGTRLTVV.

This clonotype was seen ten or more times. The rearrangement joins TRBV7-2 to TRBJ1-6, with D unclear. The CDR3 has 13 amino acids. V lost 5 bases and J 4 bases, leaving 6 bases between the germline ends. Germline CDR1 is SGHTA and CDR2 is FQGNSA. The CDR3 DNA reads TGTGCCAGCAGCCGTGCTTATAATTCACCCCTCCACTTT. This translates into CASSRAYNSPLHF.

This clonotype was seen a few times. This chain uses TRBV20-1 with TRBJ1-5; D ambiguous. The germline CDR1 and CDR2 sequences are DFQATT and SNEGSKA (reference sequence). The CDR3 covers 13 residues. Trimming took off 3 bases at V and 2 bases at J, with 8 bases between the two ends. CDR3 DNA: TGCAGTGCTAGGACGTCTGGCAATCAGCCCCAGCATTTT. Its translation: CSARTSGNQPQHF.

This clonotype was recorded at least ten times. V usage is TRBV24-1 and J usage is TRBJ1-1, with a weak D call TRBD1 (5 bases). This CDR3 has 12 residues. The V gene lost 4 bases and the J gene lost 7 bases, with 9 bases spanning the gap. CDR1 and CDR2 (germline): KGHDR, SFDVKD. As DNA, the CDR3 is TGTGCCACCAGTGAAGGGGACGGTGAAGCTTTCTTT. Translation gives CATSEGDGEAFF.

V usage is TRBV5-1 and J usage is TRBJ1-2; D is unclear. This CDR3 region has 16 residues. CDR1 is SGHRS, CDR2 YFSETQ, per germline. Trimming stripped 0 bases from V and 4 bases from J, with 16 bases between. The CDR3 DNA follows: TGCGCCAGCAGCTTGGCCGGGCCTTTAAGTATCTATGGCTACACCTTC. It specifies CASSLAGPLSIYGYTF.